The 11 T cell receptor beta chains below were found in one sample sequenced in a study of T cell responses to AZD1222 COVID-19 vaccine. Sequencing was performed with immunoSEQ multiplex PCR; in TCRdb, only in-frame clones are kept and a portion is missing. The sample contains 150,000 to 180,000 clones, roughly nine tenths of which appear only once. This material consisted of peripheral blood, taken on day 0 of MenACWY control vaccination. These receptor sequences come from an adult in good health.

This sequence joins TRBV3-1 (or the pseudogene TRBV3-2) and TRBJ2-5; possibly TRBD2 for D (6 bases). Germline V gene lookup returns CDR1 LGHDT and CDR2 YNNKEL (reference sequence). Trimming stripped 4 bases from V and 2 bases from J, with 17 bases between. CDR3 length equals 16 residues. The CDR3 coding sequence is TGTGCCAGCAGCCCATCGGCGGGAAGGGGACAAGAGACCCAGTACTTC. Translation gives CASSPSAGRGQETQYF.

The chain recombines TRBV19 with TRBJ2-7, with TRBD1 identical over 8 bases. The germline gives CDR1 LNHDA, CDR2 SQIVND (reference sequence). J lost 2 bases, V lost 5 bases, and 20 bases had no gene match. This CDR3 has 19 residues. CDR3 loop: CASSGRTGGFGGTTYEQYF. The CDR3 DNA reads TGTGCCAGTAGTGGCCGCACAGGGGGTTTCGGGGGAACCACCTACGAGCAGTACTTC.

V and J are TRBV29-1 and TRBJ1-4; a possible D gene is TRBD1 (6 bases). V lost 6 bases, J lost 5 bases, and 16 bases lay in between. CDR3 length equals 14 residues. Germline V gene data show CDR1 as SQVTM and CDR2 as ANQGSEA. Here the CDR3 DNA reads TGCAGCGTGGGGGAACAGGGAGCAAATGAAAAACTGTTTTTT. This sequence encodes CSVGEQGANEKLFF.

The V and J genes are TRBV6-5 and TRBJ2-5; TRBD2 matches at 7 bases. Looked up from germline, CDR1 is MNHEY and CDR2 is SVGAGI. The CDR3 is 13 residues long. Trimming took 10 bases from V and 5 from J; bases not matched to a gene: 10. CDR3 protein: CATREFGLETQYF. The CDR3 nucleotides are TGTGCCACGCGGGAGTTCGGCCTGGAGACCCAGTACTTC.

The J gene is TRBJ2-2, the V gene TRBV7-3; 9 bases fit TRBD2. Germline CDR1 reads SGHTA; CDR2 reads FQGTGA. V was clipped by 6 bases and J by 1 base; unmatched bases: 3. The CDR3 has 15 amino acids. This CDR3 is CASRGAGGNTGELFF. As DNA, the CDR3 is TGTGCCAGCAGAGGAGCGGGAGGGAACACCGGGGAGCTGTTTTTT.

This rearrangement joins TRBV11-2 to TRBJ1-1; tentatively, D is TRBD1 (5 bases). This CDR3 has 15 amino acids. The V end lost 8 bases, the J end lost 5 bases, and 21 bases lay between the germline ends. Germline values: CDR1 SGHAT, CDR2 FQNNGV. The CDR3 is CASHDIRQGWTEAFF. CDR3 DNA sequence: TGTGCCAGCCACGACATCAGGCAGGGATGGACTGAAGCTTTCTTT.

Regarding this clone: The junction departs from the called germline gene at one end, perhaps through a read error. The chain has TRBV11-3 and TRBJ1-2; TRBD1 is a possible D gene (5 bases). Germline assignment: CDR1 SGHNT and CDR2 YENEEA. CDR3 length: 12 amino acids. The CDR3 nucleotides are TGTGCCAGCAGCTTAGATAAGGGGTCACGCTCCTTC. Amino acid sequence: CASSLDKGSRSF. The variable domain in full, completed from reference TRBV11-3 and TRBJ1-2, reads EAGVVQSPRYKIIEKKQPVAFWCNPISGHNTLYWYLQNLGQGPELLIRYENEEAVDDSQLPKDRFSAERLKGVDSTLKIQPAELGDSAVYLCASSLDKGSRSFGSGTRLTVV.

This clone has only one observation. J is TRBJ1-2 and V is TRBV2, with TRBD1 identical over 9 bases. The length of the CDR3 is 15 residues. The junction had 6 bases not matched to a gene; V was cut back by 4 bases and J by 3 bases. Germline V CDR1 and CDR2: SNHLY, FYNNEI. The DNA of the CDR3 is TGTGCCAGCAGTGTTATGACAGGGGGGCACTATGGCTACACCTTC. Encoded protein: CASSVMTGGHYGYTF.

The J gene is TRBJ2-3, the V gene TRBV2; 8 bases line up with TRBD2. This CDR3 spans 13 amino acids. V shed 11 bases and J 4 bases; nucleotides not matched to a gene: 8. Germline CDR1 and CDR2: SNHLY and FYNNEI. CDR3 residues: CAGRGGLADTQYF. The CDR3 DNA reads TGTGCCGGACGGGGGGGCCTTGCAGATACGCAGTATTTT.

J is TRBJ2-7 and V is TRBV19, with 12 bases identical to TRBD1. This CDR3 contains 15 residues. Germline V gene data show CDR1 as LNHDA and CDR2 as SQIVND (reference sequence). V dropped 3 bases and J dropped 5; count of bases not matched to a gene: 5. This CDR3 reads CASSITGTGGNEQYF. The CDR3 DNA reads TGTGCCAGTAGTATCACCGGGACAGGGGGCAACGAGCAGTACTTC. Based on the CDR3 plus reference TRBV19 and TRBJ2-7, the full variable domain is DGGITQSPKYLFRKEGQNVTLSCEQNLNHDAMYWYRQDPGQGLRLIYYSQIVNDFQKGDIAEGYSVSREKKESFPLTVTSAQKNPTAFYLCASSITGTGGNEQYFGPGTRLTVT.

The chain carries TRBV5-1 and TRBJ2-1; maybe TRBD1 (5 bases). Germline V CDR1 and CDR2: SGHRS, YFSETQ. V was pared by 0 bases and J by 5 bases, with 9 bases between. The length of the CDR3 is 14 residues. CDR3 coding DNA: TGCGCCAGCAGCTTGGGACAGCAAAACAATGAGCAGTTCTTC. Residues: CASSLGQQNNEQFF.